This paragraph covers one TCR beta chain sequence. The sample is drawn from a study of blood T cell repertoires in COVID-19. About the research overall: Sites in the United States, Italy and Spain provided acute and convalescent COVID-19 samples. PBMCs, B-cell-depleted T cells, or T cells were the source of the cDNA or gDNA that made up the material.

In the authors' workflow: The authors estimated nucleated cell counts from reference gene primer amplification. Assay: immunoSEQ multiplex PCR; the TCRdb copy retains only in-frame clones and omits some. The V and J calls and clone size were taken over from that table, and D and trimming were inferred from the DNA. This sample carries some 93,000 clones, 70% to 90% of them seen once, and the ten largest clones take around 20%. Sample: peripheral blood. The TCR originated in a woman older than 75 with acute or convalescent COVID-19.

The CDR3 bases are TGTGCCAGCAGTTTATTGACGGGGCAGGGGAATGGCTACACCTTC. Translating it yields CASSLLTGQGNGYTF. The rearrangement joins TRBV28 to TRBJ1-2, with D maybe TRBD1 (6 bases). The CDR3 contains 15 residues. Trimming shortened V by 1 base and J by 6 bases, and 15 bases separated the two germline ends. CDR1 and CDR2 (germline): MDHEN, SYDVKM.